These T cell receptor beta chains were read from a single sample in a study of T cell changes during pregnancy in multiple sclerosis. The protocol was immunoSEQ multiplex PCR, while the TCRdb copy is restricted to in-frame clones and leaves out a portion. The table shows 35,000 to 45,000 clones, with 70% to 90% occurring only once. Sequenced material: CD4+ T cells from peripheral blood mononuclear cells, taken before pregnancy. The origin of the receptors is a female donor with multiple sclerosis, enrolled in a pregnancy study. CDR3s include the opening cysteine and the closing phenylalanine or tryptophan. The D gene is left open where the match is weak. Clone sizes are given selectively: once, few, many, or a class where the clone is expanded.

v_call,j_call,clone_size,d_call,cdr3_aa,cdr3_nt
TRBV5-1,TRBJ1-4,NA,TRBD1,CASSLTGGDNLSYEKLFF,TGCGCCAGCAGCTTGACAGGGGGCGATAATCTTTCATATGAAAAACTGTTTTTT
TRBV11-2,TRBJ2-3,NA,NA,CASSFPGSEDTQYF,TGTGCCAGCAGCTTCCCGGGTTCCGAGGATACGCAGTATTTT
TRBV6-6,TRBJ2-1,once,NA,CASSKTGTRTGEQFF,TGTGCCAGCAGTAAAACCGGGACACGGACGGGTGAGCAGTTCTTC
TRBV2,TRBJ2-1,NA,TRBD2,CASRALAGGYNEQFF,TGTGCCAGCAGGGCATTAGCGGGGGGCTACAATGAGCAGTTCTTC
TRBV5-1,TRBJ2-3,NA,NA,CASSLAGSTDTQYF,TGCGCCAGCAGCTTGGCCGGTAGCACAGATACGCAGTATTTT
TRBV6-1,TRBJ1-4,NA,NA,CASSETGSYATNEKLFF,TGTGCCAGCAGTGAAACAGGCAGCTATGCAACTAATGAAAAACTGTTTTTT
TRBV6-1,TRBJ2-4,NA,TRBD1,CASSEVAGQGTKNIQYF,TGTGCCAGCAGTGAAGTCGCGGGACAGGGAACCAAAAACATTCAGTACTTC
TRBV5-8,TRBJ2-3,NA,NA,CASSFRVTDTQYF,TGTGCCAGCAGCTTCCGGGTGACAGATACGCAGTATTTT
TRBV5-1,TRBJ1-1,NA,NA,CASSLGGGETEAFF,TGCGCCAGCAGCTTGGGGGGCGGTGAAACTGAAGCTTTCTTT
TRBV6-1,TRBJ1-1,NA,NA,CASSEEPGITEAFF,TGTGCCAGCAGTGAAGAACCAGGGATCACTGAAGCTTTCTTT
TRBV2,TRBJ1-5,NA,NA,CATQQGFNQPQHF,TGTGCCACCCAGCAGGGGTTCAATCAGCCCCAGCATTTT
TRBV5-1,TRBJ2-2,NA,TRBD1,CASSLVVGGDGGELFF,TGCGCCAGCAGCTTGGTCGTAGGGGGCGATGGCGGGGAGCTGTTTTTT
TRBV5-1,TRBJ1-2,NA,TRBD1,CASSLGGTGFYGYTF,TGCGCCAGCAGCTTGGGCGGGACAGGATTCTATGGCTACACCTTC
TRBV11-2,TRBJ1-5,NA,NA,CASSLAGGQPQHF,TGTGCCAGCAGCTTAGCGGGGGGACAGCCCCAGCATTTT
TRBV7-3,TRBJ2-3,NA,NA,CASSLMSRGTGDTQYF,TGTGCCAGCAGCTTAATGTCGCGCGGGACGGGAGATACGCAGTATTTT
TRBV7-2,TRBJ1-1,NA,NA,CASSPQTGANTEAFF,TGTGCCAGCAGCCCTCAGACAGGAGCGAACACTGAAGCTTTCTTT
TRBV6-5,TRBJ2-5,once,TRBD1,CASSYSGAGGETQYF,TGTGCCAGCAGTTACTCGGGAGCAGGGGGAGAGACCCAGTACTTC
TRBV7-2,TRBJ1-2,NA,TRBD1,CASSLGQGGYGYTF,TGTGCCAGCAGCCTGGGACAGGGAGGCTATGGCTACACCTTC
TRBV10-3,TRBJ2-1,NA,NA,CAISEQRADANNEQFF,TGTGCCATCAGTGAGCAGCGGGCCGATGCCAACAATGAGCAGTTCTTC
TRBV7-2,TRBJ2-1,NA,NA,CASSLGGVTYNEQFF,TGTGCCAGCAGCTTAGGGGGAGTGACCTACAATGAGCAGTTCTTC
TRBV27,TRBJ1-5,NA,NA,CASSLDRYQPQHF,TGTGCCAGCAGTTTAGACAGATATCAGCCCCAGCATTTT
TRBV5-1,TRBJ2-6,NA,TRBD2,CASSLAGGSGANVLTF,TGCGCCAGCAGCTTAGCGGGGGGCTCTGGGGCCAACGTCCTGACTTTC
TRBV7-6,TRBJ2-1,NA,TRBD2,CASSPRFAGGRSEQFF,TGTGCCAGCAGCCCCCGGTTTGCGGGGGGGCGTAGTGAGCAGTTCTTC
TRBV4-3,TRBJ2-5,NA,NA,CASSQGNRRGETQYF,TGCGCCAGCAGCCAAGGGAACCGTAGGGGGGAGACCCAGTACTTC
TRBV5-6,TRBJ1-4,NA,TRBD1,CASSAFDRGGKLFF,TGTGCCAGCAGCGCCTTCGACAGGGGTGGAAAACTGTTTTTT
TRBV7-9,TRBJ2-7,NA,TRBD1,CASSPQGSGGWPF,TGTGCCAGCAGCCCGCAGGGCTCAGGGGGCTGGCCCTTC
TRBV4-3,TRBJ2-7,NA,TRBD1,CASSRADRGAYEQYF,TGCGCCAGCAGCCGAGCGGACAGGGGGGCCTACGAGCAGTACTTC
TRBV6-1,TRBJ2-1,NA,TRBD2,CASSARLAGRYNEQFF,TGTGCCAGCAGTGCCCGACTAGCGGGGCGTTACAATGAGCAGTTCTTC
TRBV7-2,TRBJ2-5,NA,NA,CASSLSETQYF,TGTGCCAGCAGCTTATCTGAGACCCAGTACTTC
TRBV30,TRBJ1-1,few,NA,CAWSAYRNTEAFF,TGTGCCTGGAGTGCCTACAGGAACACTGAAGCTTTCTTT
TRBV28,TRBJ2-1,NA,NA,CASSPLGGGNNEQFF,TGTGCCAGCAGTCCGCTGGGCGGGGGCAACAATGAGCAGTTCTTC
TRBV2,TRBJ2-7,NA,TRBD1,CAIWTGTYEQYF,TGTGCCATATGGACAGGGACCTACGAGCAGTACTTC
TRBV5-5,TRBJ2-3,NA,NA,CASSLGEALGPDTQYF,TGTGCCAGCAGCTTGGGAGAGGCCCTTGGTCCAGATACGCAGTATTTT
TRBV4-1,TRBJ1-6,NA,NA,CASSQDPAYNSPLHF,TGCGCCAGCAGCCAAGACCCAGCCTATAATTCACCCCTCCACTTT
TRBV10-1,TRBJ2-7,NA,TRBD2,CASSESGRDEQYF,TGCGCCAGCAGTGAATCCGGGAGGGACGAGCAGTACTTC
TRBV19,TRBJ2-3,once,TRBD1,CASRDRAADTQYF,TGTGCCAGCCGGGACAGGGCGGCAGATACGCAGTATTTT
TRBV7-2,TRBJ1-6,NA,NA,CASSLESIYNSPLHF,TGTGCCAGCAGCTTAGAGTCTATTTATAATTCACCCCTCCACTTT
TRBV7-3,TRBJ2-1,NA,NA,CASGGAGNEQFF,TGTGCCAGCGGGGGGGCCGGGAATGAGCAGTTCTTC